Presented here are 21 T cell receptor beta chains from one specimen sequenced in a study of identical twins. Each CDR3 protein gets one entry after TCRdb re-called the 5' RACE reads with MiXCR. Counted here are 200,000 to 250,000 distinct CDR3 sequences, approximately 5.9% occurring once; the ten biggest clones make up 13% to 15%. This sample also appeared in a second study, on T cells expressing NK-cell markers.

Specimen: CD8+ T cells sorted from blood. The receptors stem from a woman between 18 and 29 years old in good health.

This clonotype was detected only a few times. The V and J genes are TRBV9 and TRBJ2-2, with 14 positions matching TRBD2. The CDR3 has 16 amino acids. V lost 10 bases to trimming and J lost 7 bases; unmatched junction nucleotides: 12. Germline assignment: CDR1 SGDLS and CDR2 YYNGEE. The CDR3 sequence: CASNPGLAGDFGELFF. Here the CDR3 DNA reads TGTGCCTCTAACCCGGGACTAGCGGGAGATTTCGGGGAGCTGTTTTTT.

This clonotype was detected only a few times. J is TRBJ1-2 and V is TRBV10-3, with D possibly being TRBD1 (5 bases). Germline values: CDR1 ENHRY, CDR2 SYGVKD. Trimming left V 6 bases short and J 3 bases short, with 5 bases between. The CDR3 is made up of 11 amino acids. In DNA form, the CDR3 reads TGTGCCATCAGGACAGACTATGGCTACACCTTC. Translating gives CAIRTDYGYTF.

The table lists this clonotype with a few counts. The chain couples TRBV7-9 to TRBJ2-1; 13 bases fit TRBD2. V trimming: 5 bases; J trimming: 5 bases; junction bases outside the gene matches: 9. Germline V gene sequence: CDR1 SEHNR, CDR2 FQNEAQ (reference sequence). This CDR3 has 17 residues. The CDR3 DNA sequence: TGTGCCAGCAGCGACAACTGGGGACTAGCGGGGCACAATGAGCAGTTCTTC. Translation: CASSDNWGLAGHNEQFF. Complete variable domain (other parts from reference TRBV7-9 and TRBJ2-1): DTGVSQNPRHKITKRGQNVTFRCDPISEHNRLYWYRQTLGQGPEFLTYFQNEAQLEKSRLLSDRFSAERPKGSFSTLEIQRTEQGDSAMYLCASSDNWGLAGHNEQFFGPGTRLTVL.

At least ten counts were recorded for this clonotype. This chain joins TRBV12-3 or TRBV12-4 and TRBJ2-1; TRBD2 matches at 7 bases. V lost 4 bases, J lost 11 bases, and 2 bases stayed unmatched. CDR3 length: 11 residues. The CDR3 sequence is CASSYGGKQFF. The CDR3 nucleotides read TGTGCCAGCAGTTACGGGGGGAAGCAGTTCTTC.

This clonotype was counted only a few times. V gene TRBV27 combines with J gene TRBJ1-5, with D unresolved. Germline CDR1 reads MNHEY; CDR2 reads SMNVEV (reference sequence). The ends were cut back, 3 bases at V and 0 bases at J, with 15 bases in the middle. This CDR3 contains 17 residues. The CDR3 here is CASSLRGPSNSNQPQHF. In DNA, the CDR3 is TGTGCCAGCAGTTTGCGGGGTCCATCTAATAGCAATCAGCCCCAGCATTTT.

This clonotype was detected many times. This chain connects TRBV5-1 to TRBJ2-1; D not certain. Deletions cut 5 bases from V and 4 bases from J, with 10 bases between. There are 13 residues in the CDR3. Germline V gene lookup returns CDR1 SGHRS and CDR2 YFSETQ. The DNA for the CDR3 is TGCGCCAGCAGACATAACCCATACAATGAGCAGTTCTTC. Translation: CASRHNPYNEQFF.

This clonotype was counted at least ten times. The J gene is TRBJ1-5, the V gene TRBV12-3 or TRBV12-4; D gene ambiguous. V was trimmed by 1 base and J by 5 bases, leaving 9 bases between them. The CDR3 covers 14 residues. The CDR3, as DNA: TGTGCCAGCAGTTTAGATTCCGGGGATCAGCCCCAGCATTTT. Translation gives CASSLDSGDQPQHF.

The rearrangement links TRBV5-1 to TRBJ2-5; possibly TRBD1 for D (5 bases). The ends were cut back, 1 base at V and 1 base at J, with 14 bases in the middle. The CDR3 covers 16 residues. The germline V gene has CDR1 SGHRS and CDR2 YFSETQ. CDR3 sequence (DNA): TGCGCCAGCAGCTTGTCGGTAGGGGTGTCCCAAGAGACCCAGTACTTC. The encoded protein is CASSLSVGVSQETQYF.

This chain uses TRBV5-5 with TRBJ1-4; D is ambiguous. Germline CDR1 and CDR2: SGHKS and YYEKEE (reference sequence). CDR3 length: 17 amino acids. Trimming cost V 4 bases and J 5 bases, with 21 bases left between them. The CDR3 loop is CASSPTFGRNQNEKLFF. CDR3 coding DNA: TGTGCCAGCAGCCCCACTTTTGGGCGGAATCAAAATGAAAAACTGTTTTTT.

Here the CDR3 DNA reads TGTGCCAGCAGTGTCGGCAGAAACTCTGGAAACACCATATATTTT. Translation gives CASSVGRNSGNTIYF. The chain carries TRBV2 and TRBJ1-3; no clear D gene. CDR1 and CDR2 from the germline V gene are SNHLY and FYNNEI. With 4 bases removed from V and 0 bases from J, the gap between germline ends came to 10 bases. This CDR3 spans 15 amino acids.

This clonotype turned up a few times. Possible read error: a much larger clone is one base away. DNA of the CDR3: TGTGCCAGCAGTTACTCCGCCTACGAGCAGTACTTC. It is translated as CASSYSAYEQYF. The V and J genes are TRBV6-2 or TRBV6-3 and TRBJ2-7; D unclear. The V and J ends lost 0 bases and 2 bases respectively, with 2 bases between them. There are 12 residues in the CDR3. Per the germline V gene, CDR1 is MNHEY and CDR2 is SVGEGT.

This clonotype was recorded a few times. The genes are TRBV7-2 and TRBJ2-1; no reliable D call. This CDR3 is 12 amino acids long. The germline V and J ends were trimmed by 5 bases and 7 bases, with 9 bases remaining between them. The V gene's germline CDR1 is SGHTA and CDR2 FQGNSA. CDR3 coding DNA: TGTGCCAGCAGCCAGGCCGAGAATGAGCAGTTCTTC. Its protein product is CASSQAENEQFF.

This clonotype appeared a few times. The CDR3 spells CASSSSSGGLTDTQYF. Here the CDR3 DNA reads TGTGCCAGCAGCTCCTCTAGCGGGGGACTCACAGATACGCAGTATTTT. The rearrangement uses TRBV9 and TRBJ2-3; 10 bases are a match to TRBD2. Germline CDR1 reads SGDLS; CDR2 reads YYNGEE. V gave up 4 bases and J gave up 2 bases; unmatched junction bases: 7. The CDR3 totals 16 residues.

This clonotype was detected a few times. This chain connects TRBV9 to TRBJ2-7; possibly TRBD1 for D (5 bases). Germline assignment: CDR1 SGDLS and CDR2 YYNGEE. With 1 base removed from V and 3 bases from J, the gap between germline ends came to 8 bases. The CDR3 contains 13 residues. The CDR3 loop reads CASSVRGDYEQYF. In DNA, the CDR3 is TGTGCCAGCAGCGTAAGGGGTGACTACGAGCAGTACTTC. Together with reference TRBV9 and TRBJ2-7, the CDR3 gives the full variable domain: DSGVTQTPKHLITATGQRVTLRCSPRSGDLSVYWYQQSLDQGLQFLIQYYNGEERAKGNILERFSAQQFPDLHSELNLSSLELGDSALYFCASSVRGDYEQYFGPGTRLTVT.

This clonotype was detected a few times. The CDR3 nucleotides are TGTGCCAGCAGCCCCCCCCCGGGAGGGCCCGAAGATACGCAGTATTTT. Its protein is CASSPPPGGPEDTQYF. The rearrangement joins TRBV3-1 to TRBJ2-3; 8 positions match TRBD2. Trimming removed 4 bases from V and 5 bases from J; junction bases left unmatched: 11. The germline V gene has CDR1 LGHDT and CDR2 YNNKEL (reference sequence). The CDR3 has 16 residues.

The V gene is TRBV27, the J gene TRBJ1-2; D is unresolved. The germline V gene has CDR1 MNHEY and CDR2 SMNVEV (reference sequence). This CDR3 has 13 amino acids. The germline V and J ends were trimmed by 3 bases and 2 bases, with 7 bases remaining between them. DNA of the CDR3: TGTGCCAGCAGTTTTACACCCAACTATGGCTACACCTTC. Its protein product is CASSFTPNYGYTF.

This clonotype was picked up many times. V usage is TRBV2 and J usage is TRBJ2-4, with TRBD2 identical over 8 bases. The CDR3 spans 14 residues. Germline V gene sequence: CDR1 SNHLY, CDR2 FYNNEI. Trimming took 3 bases from V and 8 from J; bases not matched to a gene: 6. CDR3 region: CASSEPDGGDIQYF. DNA of the CDR3: TGTGCCAGCAGTGAGCCCGACGGGGGGGACATTCAGTACTTC.

The chain links TRBV7-2 to TRBJ2-1, with 10 positions matching TRBD2. Germline CDR1 SGHTA, CDR2 FQGNSA. The CDR3 contains 14 residues. V was pared by 6 bases and J by 8 bases, with 7 bases of the junction left unmatched. CDR3 region: CASSQREGRHEQFF. CDR3 coding DNA: TGTGCCAGCAGTCAGCGGGAGGGCCGGCATGAGCAGTTCTTC. The full variable domain, in which reference TRBV7-2 and TRBJ2-1 provide the parts outside the CDR3, is GAGVSQSPSNKVTEKGKDVELRCDPISGHTALYWYRQSLGQGLEFLIYFQGNSAPDKSGLPSDRFSAERTGGSVSTLTIQRTQQEDSAVYLCASSQREGRHEQFFGPGTRLTVL.

This clonotype was seen repeatedly, ten times or more. This chain uses TRBV12-3 or TRBV12-4 with TRBJ2-1; 11 bases match TRBD2. The CDR3 spans 14 residues. With V trimmed by 6 bases and J by 9 bases, 7 bases remained unmatched. CDR3 loop: CASSPTSGSSEQFF. In nucleotides, the CDR3 is TGTGCCAGCAGCCCAACTAGCGGGAGTTCTGAGCAGTTCTTC.

V and J are TRBV5-6 and TRBJ2-6; D possibly corresponds to TRBD1 (6 bases). The CDR3 extends over 16 amino acids. CDR1 is SGHDT, CDR2 YYEEEE, per germline. V was clipped by 0 bases and J by 2 bases, with 9 bases between them. The CDR3 bases are TGTGCCAGCAGCTTGGCGGCAGGGGCTGGGGCCAACGTCCTGACTTTC. As protein: CASSLAAGAGANVLTF.

This clonotype has ten or more counts. The rearrangement uses TRBV7-8 and TRBJ2-3, with TRBD2 matching 8 bases. The junction had 4 bases not matched to a gene; V was cut back by 2 bases and J by 3 bases. This CDR3 has 15 residues. In germline, CDR1 is SGHVS, CDR2 FQNEAQ. Written as DNA, the CDR3 is TGTGCCAGCAGCTTACTCCGGGGGGGGACAGATACGCAGTATTTT. It is translated as CASSLLRGGTDTQYF.